Below, 28 T cell receptor beta chains from the same sample are listed, as sequenced in a study of blood T cells in healthy people across ages. Alongside a J-beta primer mix, a sample-barcoded 5' primer served in a second PCR lasting about 7 to 11 cycles. TCRdb reprocessed the 5' RACE reads via MiXCR and lists one record per CDR3 protein. The sample consists of approximately 880,000 distinct CDR3 sequences, roughly 50% of them appearing once. Sample: blood. Receptor source: a man aged 30 to 39 in good health.

This chain joins TRBV4-3 and TRBJ2-3, with D possibly TRBD2 on 7 matching bases. The CDR3 runs to 16 residues. Trimming removed 0 bases from V and 1 base from J, with 11 bases in between. Germline CDR1 is LGHNA and CDR2 is YSLEER. The CDR3 region is CASSQDSGGRTDTQYF. CDR3 coding DNA: TGCGCCAGCAGCCAAGATTCGGGGGGCCGCACAGATACGCAGTATTTT.

The chain's CDR3 is CASSQEGSGEAFF. The CDR3 DNA sequence: TGTGCCAGCAGCCAGGAAGGGTCGGGTGAAGCTTTCTTT. V and J are TRBV4-2 and TRBJ1-1; no reliable D call. Trimming left V 3 bases short and J 7 bases short, with 12 bases between. CDR3 length equals 13 residues. CDR1 is LGHNA, CDR2 YNFKEQ, per germline.

The chain carries TRBV6-6 and TRBJ2-4; the D is unclear. The CDR3 length is 14 residues. Germline CDR1 is MNHNY and CDR2 is SVGAGI (reference sequence). Trimming took 5 bases from V and 5 from J, leaving 13 bases between them. CDR3 protein: CASSPPGTENIQYF. CDR3 coding DNA: TGTGCCAGCAGTCCACCCGGTACAGAAAACATTCAGTACTTC.

The chain couples TRBV27 to TRBJ1-6, with D possibly TRBD1 on 5 matching bases. Trimming removed 2 bases at V and 10 bases at J, with 12 bases between. The CDR3 has 14 amino acids. In germline, CDR1 is MNHEY, CDR2 SMNVEV (reference sequence). The CDR3 DNA follows: TGTGCCAGCAGTTTACGGGGCTCGGTCTCACCCCTCCACTTT. As protein: CASSLRGSVSPLHF.

The rearrangement uses TRBV12-3 or TRBV12-4 and TRBJ1-2; 9 bases align to TRBD1. The CDR3 loop spans 17 amino acids. J lost 7 bases, V lost 4 bases, and 16 bases had no gene match. CDR3 loop: CASSWARTQGATAGYTF. The CDR3 nucleotides read TGTGCCAGCAGTTGGGCCCGCACACAGGGGGCTACGGCTGGCTACACCTTC.

The V gene is TRBV6-5, the J gene TRBJ2-5; 9 bases fit TRBD1. Trimming removed 8 bases from V and 5 bases from J; junction bases left unmatched: 9. The CDR3 is 14 residues long. CDR1 and CDR2 (germline): MNHEY, SVGAGI. The CDR3 DNA sequence: TGTGCCAGCCGCCTACAGGGGGCGGAGGAGACCCAGTACTTC. Translated: CASRLQGAEETQYF.

The chain couples TRBV10-3 to TRBJ1-4; possibly TRBD1 for D (5 bases). Germline loops: CDR1 ENHRY, CDR2 SYGVKD. This CDR3 has 13 amino acids. V was cut by 6 bases and J by 3 bases, with 8 bases left in between. CDR3 protein: CAIRTESNEKLFF. In DNA, the CDR3 is TGTGCCATCAGGACAGAATCTAATGAAAAACTGTTTTTT.

The genes are TRBV2 and TRBJ2-3, with no clear D. Between the trimmed V and J ends, which lost 6 bases and 2 bases, there was a span of 12 bases. The CDR3 runs 14 residues. The V gene's germline CDR1 is SNHLY and CDR2 FYNNEI. CDR3 sequence (DNA): TGTGCCAGCAGGATGGGTGGGCCCACAGATACGCAGTATTTT. Translation gives CASRMGGPTDTQYF.

V gene TRBV4-2 combines with J gene TRBJ2-5, with D unclear. The J call may be wrong; the DNA end is better matched by TRBJ2-7. This CDR3 contains 13 residues. From germline, CDR1 is LGHNA and CDR2 YNFKEQ. CDR3 loop: CASSQETGDEQYF. The CDR3 nucleotides read TGTGCCAGCAGCCAAGAGACGGGTGACGAGCAGTACTTC.

This clonotype showed up just a few times. The V call is TRBV7-3, the J call TRBJ2-7; 8 positions agree with TRBD1. J gave up 3 bases and V 5 bases, and 6 bases lay outside the gene matches. The germline CDR1 and CDR2 sequences are SGHTA and FQGTGA. CDR3 length: 14 residues. This chain's CDR3 is CASSAGTGFYEQYF. In DNA, the CDR3 is TGTGCCAGCAGCGCCGGGACAGGTTTCTACGAGCAGTACTTC.

The rearrangement joins TRBV20-1 to TRBJ2-2; D is uncertain. The CDR3 runs to 11 residues. V shed 7 bases and J shed 5 bases, with 8 bases lying between them. From germline, CDR1 is DFQATT and CDR2 SNEGSKA (reference sequence). CDR3 residues: CSGGQTGELFF. The DNA of the CDR3 is TGCAGTGGCGGCCAAACCGGGGAGCTGTTTTTT.

The chain links TRBV6-1 to TRBJ2-7; D gene ambiguous. Germline CDR1 and CDR2: MNHNS and SASEGT. V gave up 3 bases and J gave up 1 base, with 16 bases separating them. This CDR3 is 16 amino acids long. The CDR3 loop reads CASSEPRFLSSYEQYF. The CDR3 DNA sequence: TGTGCCAGCAGTGAGCCTCGATTCCTAAGTTCCTACGAGCAGTACTTC.

The sample holds a few counts of this clonotype. The chain employs TRBV6-2 or TRBV6-3 and TRBJ2-1; D is unresolved. This CDR3 has 15 residues. Trimming took off 5 bases at V and 7 bases at J, with 18 bases between the two ends. Germline CDR1 is MNHEY and CDR2 is SVGEGT. The CDR3 here is CASSRLRRTENEQFF. In DNA, the CDR3 is TGTGCCAGCAGTAGATTGCGTCGTACGGAGAATGAGCAGTTCTTC.

Worth noting for this clonotype: The junction does not match germline at one end; this may be a read error. J is TRBJ2-7 and V is TRBV27, with D possibly TRBD2 on 6 matching bases. The germline V gene has CDR1 MNHEY and CDR2 SMNVEV (reference sequence). The CDR3 runs 13 residues. This CDR3 is CASSVSSGYEQYF. In DNA form, the CDR3 reads TGTGCCAGCAGTGTATCCAGCGGGTACGAGCAGTACTTC.

The chain carries TRBV6-5 and TRBJ1-2; D is uncertain. Germline V gene lookup returns CDR1 MNHEY and CDR2 SVGAGI. The V and J ends lost 0 bases and 1 base respectively, with 9 bases between them. This CDR3 is built from 15 residues. The CDR3 DNA follows: TGTGCCAGCAGTTACTCGTTAGGGAATAACTATGGCTACACCTTC. Translated, it gives CASSYSLGNNYGYTF.

The J gene is TRBJ2-1, the V gene TRBV9, with TRBD1 matching over 11 bases. Looked up from germline, CDR1 is SGDLS and CDR2 is YYNGEE. V was pared by 3 bases and J by 8 bases, with 10 bases of the junction left unmatched. The CDR3 has 16 residues. The CDR3 sequence: CASSGSGTGGGDEQFF. CDR3 bases: TGTGCCAGCAGCGGTAGTGGGACAGGGGGAGGCGATGAGCAGTTCTTC.

This clonotype was seen at least ten times. Given a much more abundant clone one base away, this may be a read error. V is TRBV6-2 or TRBV6-3 and J is TRBJ1-5; the D gene is possibly TRBD1 (5 bases). This CDR3 is built from 14 residues. V lost 5 bases to trimming and J lost 2 bases, with 10 bases between them. CDR1 MNHEY and CDR2 SVGEGT come from the germline V gene. The CDR3 loop reads CASSDPGGNQPQHF. In DNA, the CDR3 is TGTGCCAGCAGTGACCCGGGGGGCAATCAGCCCCAGCATTTT.

A remark on this clonotype: One junction end does not reproduce the germline sequence, and a read error may be involved. The chain combines TRBV20-1 with TRBJ2-1, with D perhaps matching TRBD1 (6 bases). Germline CDR1 reads DFQATT; CDR2 reads SNEGSKA (reference sequence). The CDR3 loop spans 13 amino acids. Written as DNA, the CDR3 is TGCAGTACTAGAGGGACACCAGACAATGAGCAGTTCTTC. Translation: CSTRGTPDNEQFF.

V usage is TRBV6-2 or TRBV6-3 and J usage is TRBJ1-5, with 7 nucleotides matching TRBD1. Germline values: CDR1 MNHEY, CDR2 SVGEGT. The CDR3 is 15 residues long. The J segment lost 5 bases and the V segment lost 6 bases, leaving 10 bases of the junction unmatched. The DNA for the CDR3 is TGTGCCAGCAGACCTGGACAGGTTTGGGATCAGCCCCAGCATTTT. Its translation: CASRPGQVWDQPQHF.

This chain links TRBV12-3 or TRBV12-4 with TRBJ1-4, with TRBD1 matching over 8 bases. The V segment lost 4 bases and the J segment 2 bases; nucleotides outside the gene matches: 3. The CDR3 is 15 amino acids. CDR3 sequence (DNA): TGTGCCAGCAGTTCCCGGACAGGGACTAATGAAAAACTGTTTTTT. Translation gives CASSSRTGTNEKLFF.

Comment on this clonotype: A read error may be the cause here, since a much bigger clone is one base away. J is TRBJ2-6 and V is TRBV14; D uncertain. The germline CDR1 and CDR2 sequences are SGHDN and FVKESK. The length of the CDR3 is 10 residues. CDR3: CASRGNVQTF. CDR3 coding DNA: TGTGCCAGCAGGGGCAACGTCCAGACTTTC. Combining the CDR3 with reference TRBV14 and TRBJ2-6 gives the whole variable domain EAGVTQFPSHSVIEKGQTVTLRCDPISGHDNLYWYRRVMGKEIKFLLHFVKESKQDESGMPNNRFLAERTGGTYSTLKVQPAELEDSGVYFCASRGNVQTFGAGSRLTVL.

The chain links TRBV27 to TRBJ2-3; 8 positions agree with TRBD1. Trimming removed 3 bases from V and 0 bases from J; junction bases left unmatched: 2. Germline lookup yields CDR1 MNHEY and CDR2 SMNVEV (reference sequence). The CDR3 extends over 15 amino acids. CDR3 sequence (DNA): TGTGCCAGCAGTTTGTACAGGGGGAGCACAGATACGCAGTATTTT. As protein: CASSLYRGSTDTQYF.

This clonotype was detected only a few times. The V and J genes are TRBV14 and TRBJ2-3; possibly TRBD2 for D (5 bases). CDR3 length: 12 residues. V was trimmed by 4 bases and J by 8 bases, leaving 10 bases between them. The germline V gene encodes CDR1 SGHDN and CDR2 FVKESK. Written as DNA, the CDR3 is TGTGCCAGCAGCCGGATCGCGGGTACGCAGTATTTT. Protein sequence: CASSRIAGTQYF.

J is TRBJ2-5 and V is TRBV28; maybe TRBD1 (5 bases). Germline assignment: CDR1 MDHEN and CDR2 SYDVKM. V was trimmed by 4 bases and J by 11 bases, leaving 29 bases between them. There are 17 residues in the CDR3. The CDR3 here is CASSSVRSGRAASGQYF. The CDR3 nucleotides are TGTGCCAGCAGTTCCGTTCGTTCCGGCAGGGCTGCTAGTGGGCAGTACTTC.

This chain uses TRBV7-9 with TRBJ2-5, with a weak D call TRBD2 (5 bases). Trimming took 1 base from V and 5 from J, leaving 11 bases between them. The CDR3 runs to 14 residues. Per the germline V gene, CDR1 is SEHNR and CDR2 is FQNEAQ (reference sequence). CDR3 DNA: TGTGCCAGCAGCTTAGGGACGGGGTTGGAGACCCAGTACTTC. Amino acid sequence: CASSLGTGLETQYF.

This clonotype was picked up a small number of times. The CDR3 loop is CASSGLAGGAKNIQYF. Here the CDR3 DNA reads TGTGCCAGCAGCGGACTAGCGGGGGGAGCCAAAAACATTCAGTACTTC. The V call is TRBV5-6, the J call TRBJ2-4; 14 bases map to TRBD2. Germline-derived CDR1 and CDR2 are SGHDT and YYEEEE. This CDR3 spans 16 amino acids. The V and J ends lost 4 bases and 0 bases, in that order; junction bases with no gene match: 0.

V usage is TRBV5-1 and J usage is TRBJ2-1; D not resolved. The CDR3 extends over 11 amino acids. Trimming shortened V by 7 bases and J by 9 bases, and 11 bases separated the two germline ends. Per the germline V gene, CDR1 is SGHRS and CDR2 is YFSETQ. CDR3: CASSVSLEQFF. As DNA, the CDR3 is TGCGCCAGCTCAGTCAGCCTTGAGCAGTTCTTC.

V gene TRBV29-1 combines with J gene TRBJ1-1; D ambiguous. This CDR3 contains 11 residues. Trimming removed 1 base at V and 5 bases at J, with 5 bases between. CDR1 is SQVTM, CDR2 ANQGSEA, per germline. As DNA, the CDR3 is TGCAGCGTTGAAGCCAAAACTGAAGCTTTCTTT. It codes for CSVEAKTEAFF.